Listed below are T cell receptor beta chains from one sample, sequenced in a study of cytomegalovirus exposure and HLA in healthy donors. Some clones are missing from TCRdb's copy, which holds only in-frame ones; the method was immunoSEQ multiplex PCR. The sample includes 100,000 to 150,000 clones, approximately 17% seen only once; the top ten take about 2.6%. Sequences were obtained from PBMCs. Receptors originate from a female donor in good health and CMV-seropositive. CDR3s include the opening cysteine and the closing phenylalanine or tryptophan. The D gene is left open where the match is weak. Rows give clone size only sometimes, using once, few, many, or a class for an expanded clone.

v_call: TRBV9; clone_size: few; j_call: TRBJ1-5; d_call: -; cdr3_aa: CASSVGLRQPQHF; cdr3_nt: TGTGCCAGCAGCGTGGGACTCAGGCAGCCCCAGCATTTT
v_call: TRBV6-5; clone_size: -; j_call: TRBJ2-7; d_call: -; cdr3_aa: CASSRGTDSYEQYF; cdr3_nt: TGTGCCAGCTCTCGGGGGACAGACTCCTACGAGCAGTACTTC
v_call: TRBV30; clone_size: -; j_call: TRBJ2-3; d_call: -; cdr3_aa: CAWSAIVGGTDTQYF; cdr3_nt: TGTGCCTGGAGCGCCATCGTGGGAGGCACAGATACGCAGTATTTT
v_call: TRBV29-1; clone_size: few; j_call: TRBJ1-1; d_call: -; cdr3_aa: CSVDGSPGKNTEAFF; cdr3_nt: TGCAGCGTTGATGGTTCCCCAGGGAAGAACACTGAAGCTTTCTTT
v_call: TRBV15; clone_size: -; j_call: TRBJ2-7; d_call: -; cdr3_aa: CATSTREQASYEQYF; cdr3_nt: TGTGCCACCAGCACCCGAGAGCAGGCCTCCTACGAGCAGTACTTC
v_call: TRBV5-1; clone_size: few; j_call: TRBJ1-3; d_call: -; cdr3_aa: CASSLVGRSGNTIYF; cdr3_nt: TGCGCCAGCAGCTTGGTAGGGAGGTCTGGAAACACCATATATTTT
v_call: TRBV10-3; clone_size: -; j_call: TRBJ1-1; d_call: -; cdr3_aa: CAISEQGIVTEAFF; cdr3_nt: TGTGCCATCAGTGAACAGGGAATAGTCACTGAAGCTTTCTTT
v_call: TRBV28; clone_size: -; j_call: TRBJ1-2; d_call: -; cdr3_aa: CATSSYGYTF; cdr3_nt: TGTGCCACTTCTAGCTATGGCTACACCTTC
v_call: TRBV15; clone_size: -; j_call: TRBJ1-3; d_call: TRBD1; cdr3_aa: CATSREVGQGAPGNTIYF; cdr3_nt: TGTGCCACCAGCAGAGAAGTCGGGCAGGGGGCACCTGGAAACACCATATATTTT
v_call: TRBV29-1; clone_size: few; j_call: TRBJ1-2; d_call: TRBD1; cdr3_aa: CSASDRGTDYGYTF; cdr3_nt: TGCAGCGCCTCAGACAGGGGGACGGACTATGGCTACACCTTC
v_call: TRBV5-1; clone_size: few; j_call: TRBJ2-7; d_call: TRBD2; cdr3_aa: CASSWTSGGTYEQYF; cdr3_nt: TGCGCCAGCAGCTGGACTAGCGGGGGAACGTACGAGCAGTACTTC
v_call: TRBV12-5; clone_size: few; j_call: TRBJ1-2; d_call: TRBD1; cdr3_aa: CASGPTGGDGYTF; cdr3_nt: TGTGCTAGTGGACCGACAGGGGGTGATGGCTACACCTTC
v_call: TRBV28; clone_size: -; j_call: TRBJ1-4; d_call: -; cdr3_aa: CASSLPWGRSNEKLFF; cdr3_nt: TGTGCCAGCAGTTTACCCTGGGGGAGGTCTAATGAAAAACTGTTTTTT
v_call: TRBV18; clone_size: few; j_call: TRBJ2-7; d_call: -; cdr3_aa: CASSQGTQNPYEQYF; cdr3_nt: TGTGCCAGCTCACAAGGGACACAGAATCCCTACGAGCAGTACTTC
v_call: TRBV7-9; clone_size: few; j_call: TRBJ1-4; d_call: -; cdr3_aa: CASSLSLYATNEKLFF; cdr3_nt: TGTGCCAGCAGCCTGAGCCTCTATGCAACTAATGAAAAACTGTTTTTT
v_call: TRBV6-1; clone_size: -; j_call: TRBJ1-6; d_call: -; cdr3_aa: CASSVEPPVIQGTNSPLHF; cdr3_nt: TGTGCCAGCAGTGTCGAACCCCCAGTAATACAGGGCACTAATTCACCCCTCCACTTT
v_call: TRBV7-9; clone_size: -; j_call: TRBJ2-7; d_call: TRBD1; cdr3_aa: CASSRGQGHEQYF; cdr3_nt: TGTGCCAGCAGCCGCGGACAGGGGCACGAGCAGTACTTC
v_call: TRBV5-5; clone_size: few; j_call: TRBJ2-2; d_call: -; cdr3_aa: CASSLLNTGELFF; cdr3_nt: TGTGCCAGCAGCTTGCTTAACACCGGGGAGCTGTTTTTT
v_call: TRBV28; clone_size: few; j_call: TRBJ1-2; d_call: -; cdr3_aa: CASRPIRVTVYGYTF; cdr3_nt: TGTGCCAGCAGACCCATCAGGGTCACTGTTTACGGCTACACCTTC
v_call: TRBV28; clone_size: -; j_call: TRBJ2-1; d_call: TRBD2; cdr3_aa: CASSLAGGYNEQFF; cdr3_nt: TGTGCCAGCAGTTTAGCGGGGGGGTACAATGAGCAGTTCTTC
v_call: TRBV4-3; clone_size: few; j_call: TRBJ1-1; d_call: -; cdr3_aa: CASSQDSTGDYNTEAFF; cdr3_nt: TGCGCCAGCAGCCAAGATAGCACGGGGGACTATAACACTGAAGCTTTCTTT
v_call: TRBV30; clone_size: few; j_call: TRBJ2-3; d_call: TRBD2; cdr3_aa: CAWMPLGGSLGDTQYF; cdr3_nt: TGTGCCTGGATGCCGCTCGGCGGGAGTCTTGGGGATACGCAGTATTTT
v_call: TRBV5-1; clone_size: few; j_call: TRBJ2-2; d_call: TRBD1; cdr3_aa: CASYMGQGRTGELFF; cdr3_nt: TGCGCCAGCTACATGGGACAGGGGAGGACCGGGGAGCTGTTTTTT
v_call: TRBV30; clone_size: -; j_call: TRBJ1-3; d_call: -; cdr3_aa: CAWSITAGNTIYF; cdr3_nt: TGTGCCTGGAGTATTACAGCTGGAAACACCATATATTTT
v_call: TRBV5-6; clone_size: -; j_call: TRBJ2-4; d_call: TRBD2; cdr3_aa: CASSLISSGMGKNIQYF; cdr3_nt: TGTGCCAGCAGCTTAATTAGTAGCGGGATGGGCAAAAACATTCAGTACTTC
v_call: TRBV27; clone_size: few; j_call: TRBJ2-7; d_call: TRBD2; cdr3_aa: CASSSASGGEQYF; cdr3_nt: TGTGCCAGCAGTTCGGCCTCGGGAGGCGAGCAGTACTTC
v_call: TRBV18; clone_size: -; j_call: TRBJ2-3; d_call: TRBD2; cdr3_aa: CASSPGLAGAQASTDTQYF; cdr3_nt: TGTGCCAGCTCACCAGGACTAGCGGGAGCCCAAGCTAGCACAGATACGCAGTATTTT
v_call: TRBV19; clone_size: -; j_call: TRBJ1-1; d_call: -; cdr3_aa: CASRAWTMNTEAFF; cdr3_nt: TGTGCCAGTAGGGCCTGGACTATGAACACTGAAGCTTTCTTT
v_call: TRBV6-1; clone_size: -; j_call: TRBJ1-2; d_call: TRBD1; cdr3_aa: CASRPQGQGAYGYTF; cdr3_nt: TGTGCCAGCAGGCCCCAAGGACAGGGGGCGTATGGCTACACCTTC
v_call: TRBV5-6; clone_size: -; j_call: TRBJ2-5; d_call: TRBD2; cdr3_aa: CASSPWLRTSSPHKETQYF; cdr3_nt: TGTGCCAGCAGCCCCTGGCTTCGGACTAGTTCCCCACACAAAGAGACCCAGTACTTC
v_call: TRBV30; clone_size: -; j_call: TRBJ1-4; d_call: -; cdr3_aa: CAWSRDATNEKLFF; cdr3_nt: TGTGCCTGGTCGCGGGATGCAACTAATGAAAAACTGTTTTTT
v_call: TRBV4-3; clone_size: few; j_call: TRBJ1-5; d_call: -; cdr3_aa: CASSQDVNQPQHF; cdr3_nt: TGCGCCAGCAGCCAAGACGTCAATCAGCCCCAGCATTTT
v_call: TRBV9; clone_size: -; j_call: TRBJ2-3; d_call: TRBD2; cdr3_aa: CASSGGLAELTDTQYF; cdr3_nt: TGTGCCAGCAGCGGGGGACTAGCGGAGCTCACAGATACGCAGTATTTT
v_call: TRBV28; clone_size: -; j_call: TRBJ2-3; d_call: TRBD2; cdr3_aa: CASSLTRTSGGGDTQYF; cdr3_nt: TGTGCCAGCAGCCTTACCCGGACTAGCGGGGGGGGAGATACGCAGTATTTT
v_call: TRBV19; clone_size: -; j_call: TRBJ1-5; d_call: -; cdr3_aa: CASIPSVYSNQPQHF; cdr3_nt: TGTGCCAGTATTCCCAGTGTTTATAGCAATCAGCCCCAGCATTTT
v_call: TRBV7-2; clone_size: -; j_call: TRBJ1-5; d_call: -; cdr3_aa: CASSLTTGGTSQHF; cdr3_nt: TGTGCCAGCAGCTTAACGACAGGAGGAACGTCCCAGCATTTT
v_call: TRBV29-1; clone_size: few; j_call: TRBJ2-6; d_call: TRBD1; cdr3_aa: CSVDRAGANVLTF; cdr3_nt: TGCAGCGTCGACAGGGCTGGGGCCAACGTCCTGACTTTC
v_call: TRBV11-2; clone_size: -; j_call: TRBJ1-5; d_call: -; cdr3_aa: CASSSTGEDNQPQHF; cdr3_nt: TGTGCCAGCAGCTCGACAGGAGAGGACAATCAGCCCCAGCATTTT
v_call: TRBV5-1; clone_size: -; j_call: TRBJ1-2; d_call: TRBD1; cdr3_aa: CASSLGTGNRDGYTF; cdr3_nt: TGCGCCAGCAGCCTAGGGACAGGGAATCGGGATGGCTACACCTTC
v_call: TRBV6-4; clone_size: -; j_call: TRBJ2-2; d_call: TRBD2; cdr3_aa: CATKLLADTGELFF; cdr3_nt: TGTGCCACCAAATTACTAGCGGACACCGGGGAGCTGTTTTTT
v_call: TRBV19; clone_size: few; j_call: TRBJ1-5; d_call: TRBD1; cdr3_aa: CASSRDRLNQPQHF; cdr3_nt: TGTGCCAGTAGTAGGGACAGACTCAATCAGCCCCAGCATTTT
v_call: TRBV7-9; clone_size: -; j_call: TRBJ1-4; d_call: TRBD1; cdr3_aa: CASSPILNRGTNEKLFF; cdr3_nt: TGTGCCAGCAGCCCAATTCTGAACAGGGGAACTAATGAAAAACTGTTTTTT
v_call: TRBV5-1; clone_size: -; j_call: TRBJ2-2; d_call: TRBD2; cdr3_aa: CASSRRLAGNTGELFF; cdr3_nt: TGCGCCAGCAGCCGTAGACTAGCGGGGAACACCGGGGAGCTGTTTTTT